The clone carrying this T cell receptor beta chain appeared a single time. Its antigen is undetermined. Described time point: week 5, during vaccination. Topical imiquimod was applied with each vaccine dose, which held 300 ug of mutant IDH1 20-mer peptide. These data originate in a study of a mutant IDH1 vaccine in newly diagnosed glioma. Across the whole study: Beginning 4-6 weeks after radiotherapy alone, or with temozolomide cycles, vaccination took place. Treated patients were approximately 60% male, 37.5% female, mean age 40.4 years.

Repertoires were generated with immunoSEQ multiplex PCR, while TCRdb's copy carries only in-frame clones and drops some. This sample carries about 40,000 clones, 91% of them seen once, and the ten largest clones take about 2.6%. Study results and caveats: There seemed to be no relation between pseudoprogression and changes in top peripheral T cell clonotypes. 93.3% of patients showed vaccine-induced immune responses across multiple MHC alleles.

Germline V gene sequence: CDR1 MNHNS, CDR2 SASEGT. V was shortened by 6 bases and J by 1 base, with 10 bases between the two germline ends. The CDR3 is made up of 14 amino acids. The chain employs TRBV6-1 and TRBJ2-1, with D unclear. The sequence derives from a man aged 50-60 years with glioma. The sequencing used PBMCs, collected from a glioma patient whose treatment included an IDH1 peptide vaccine. Here the CDR3 DNA reads TGTGCCAGCAGCTCTTTTAATTCCTACAATGAGCAGTTCTTC. This encodes CASSSFNSYNEQFF.